This T cell receptor (beta chain) was found in a study of blood T cell repertoires in COVID-19. About the study: PBMCs, B-cell-depleted T cells, or T cells were the source of the cDNA or gDNA that made up the material.

Clones were read by immunoSEQ multiplex PCR, and TCRdb kept only the in-frame ones, dropping some. This table holds fewer than 200,000 clones, roughly 76% found once. Those enrolled in Seattle joined during active infection and were followed longitudinally afterward. V was clipped by 5 bases and J by 6 bases, with 17 bases between them. CDR3 length: 15 residues. Germline CDR1 is MNHEY and CDR2 is SMNVEV (reference sequence). This chain uses TRBV27 with TRBJ2-1; weak D call: TRBD2 (5 bases). The specimen was peripheral blood. The source of this sequence is a woman aged 80 or older with COVID-19, enrolled during active disease. The DNA for the CDR3 is TGTGCCAGCAGTGCCCCGAGGGTCCGGACCAATGAGCAGTTCTTC. This encodes CASSAPRVRTNEQFF.